This TCR beta chain was found in a study of technical replicates of blood from a handful of donors. The germline V gene encodes CDR1 MNHNS and CDR2 SASEGT. This CDR3 has 15 amino acids. J was trimmed by 2 bases and V by 2 bases; bases with no gene match: 4. Measured with immunoSEQ multiplex PCR; TCRdb has only the in-frame clones, and not every one. The repertoire holds about 66,000 clones, approximately 89% seen once, with 4.5% to 5% in the top ten. Specimen: PBMCs. This clonotype originated in a human donor in good health. Some clones in this sample may be carry-over from other donors' samples. The chain has TRBV6-1 and TRBJ2-3; 7 nucleotides agree with TRBD1. The CDR3 reads CASSELGQDTDTQYF. CDR3 sequence (DNA): TGTGCCAGCAGTGAACTAGGACAGGACACAGATACGCAGTATTTT.